This TCR beta chain was identified during a study of T cell responses to AZD1222 COVID-19 vaccine listed by TCRdb under 2021. Study-level background: TCR sequencing was performed for 233 trial participants, of whom 200 to 210 were given two doses of AZD1222 and around 25 were given two doses of MenACWY control vaccine. Trial participants were enrolled by age into subgroups of 18-55, 56-69 and 70-plus years, and roughly 150, 30 and 60 TCR-sequenced participants, respectively, were included in these subgroups. Study-wide conclusions, independent of this receptor: Reportedly, close to half of the unique spike-specific TCRs recognized epitopes lying outside the regions that are mutated in the B.1.351 and B.1.1.7 variants. Conclusions about previously exposed vaccinees are limited, since just a handful of AZD1222 recipients were seropositive for SARS-CoV-2 at baseline. The 56-69-year group was small, and its depth increase did not reach significance, likely because of low power. A significant rise in spike-specific TCR breadth and depth was observed after two AZD1222 doses relative to day 0 and relative to MenACWY recipients. Vaccine-associated CD4 TCRs spanned the whole spike protein, with dominant responses in regions 160-218 and 743-854. Participants were mostly white British, with more females than males. The authors suggested clonal diversity may have been underestimated. Because no samples from the day 14 peak response were available, repertoires could be characterized only after the peak T cell response.

What this sample's time point label stands for: baseline before first vaccination. The sample's treatment or condition label is to be understood as: meningococcal conjugate vaccine given as trial control. Vaccinee samples came from UK trials COV001 and COV002, including a single-blind randomized controlled phase 2/3 trial of AZD1222 (ChAdOx1 nCoV-19) in healthy adults. For TCRbeta chain sequencing, PBMC samples from trial participants were taken at day 0 and at day 28 after the second dose. The CDR3 regions of human TCRbeta chains were subjected to immunosequencing. The published analysis was carried out like this. TCRs in the repertoires were compared against a reference library of SARS-CoV-2-specific TCRs that had been generated with the MIRA antigen-specificity platform. Breadth was defined as the fraction of unique TCRs that were SARS-CoV-2-associated, and depth was defined as the fraction of total T cells that were SARS-CoV-2-associated. Using the MIRA data, each spike-specific TCR was mapped to the spike region that the TCR reacts to and placed in a CD4 or CD8 class. Log10-transformed breadth and depth values were compared by one-way ANOVA with Sidak's multiple comparisons tests. As stored in TCRdb, this immuneACCESS dataset retains in-frame rearrangements with V and J assigned. A fraction of the clones does not appear; measured against another copy, unresolved V genes explain less than half of the discrepancy, and the remainder lacks a known reason. That table furnishes V, J and clone size, whereas the DNA furnished D and trimming. The table for this sample lists under 150,000 clones; around 89% of them were counted only once. Jointly, the top ten make up approximately 10% of the sample.

On this clone itself: Its antigen is currently not known. Per-base quality was not reported, and no clone a single base away is much larger than it.

From the cysteine up to the phenylalanine, the CDR3 has a length of 11 residues. Here the CDR3 DNA is all that survives: 33 bases in frame from base 1. The trim is 7 bases for V and 10 bases for J, with a gap of 13 bases between the germline ends. The germline V gene encodes CDR1 SNHLY and CDR2 FYNNEI. The TCR sequence derives from an adult in good health. The material was peripheral blood, obtained on day 0 of MenACWY control vaccination. The chain links TRBV2 with TRBJ1-1, with no confidently assigned D gene. CDR3 loop: CASMFGVIAFF. The nucleotides are TGTGCCAGCATGTTCGGGGTTATAGCTTTCTTT.